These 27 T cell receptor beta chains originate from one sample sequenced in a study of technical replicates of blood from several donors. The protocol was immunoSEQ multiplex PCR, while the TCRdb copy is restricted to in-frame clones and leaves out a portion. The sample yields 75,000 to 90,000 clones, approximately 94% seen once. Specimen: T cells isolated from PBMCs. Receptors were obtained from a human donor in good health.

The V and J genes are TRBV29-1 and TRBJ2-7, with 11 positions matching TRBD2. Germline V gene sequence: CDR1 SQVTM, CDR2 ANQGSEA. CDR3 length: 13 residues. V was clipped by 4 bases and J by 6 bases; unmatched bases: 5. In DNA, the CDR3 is TGCAGCGTTGTACTAGCGGGAGCGGGCGAGCAGTACTTC. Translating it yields CSVVLAGAGEQYF.

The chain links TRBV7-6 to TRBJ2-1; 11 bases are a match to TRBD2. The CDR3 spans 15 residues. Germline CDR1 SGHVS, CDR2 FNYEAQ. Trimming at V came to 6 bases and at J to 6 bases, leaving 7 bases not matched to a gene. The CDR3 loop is CASRPTSGGLNEQFF. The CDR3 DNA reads TGTGCCAGCAGGCCTACTAGCGGGGGTCTCAATGAGCAGTTCTTC. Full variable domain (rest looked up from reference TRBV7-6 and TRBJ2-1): GAGVSQSPRYKVTKRGQDVALRCDPISGHVSLYWYRQALGQGPEFLTYFNYEAQQDKSGLPNDRFSAERPEGSISTLTIQRTEQRDSAMYRCASRPTSGGLNEQFFGPGTRLTVL.

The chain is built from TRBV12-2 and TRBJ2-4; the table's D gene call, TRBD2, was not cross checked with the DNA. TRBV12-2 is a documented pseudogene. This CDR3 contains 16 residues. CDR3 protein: CASRLGLRGGWGIQYF. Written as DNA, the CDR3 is TGTGCAAGTCGCTTAGGTTTGCGGGGGGGCTGGGGCATTCAGTACTTC.

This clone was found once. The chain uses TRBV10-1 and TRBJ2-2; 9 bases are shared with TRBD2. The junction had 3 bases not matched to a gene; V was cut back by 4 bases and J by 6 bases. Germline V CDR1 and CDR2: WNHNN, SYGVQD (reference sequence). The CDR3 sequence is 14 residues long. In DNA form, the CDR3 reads TGCGCCAGCAGTGCGACTAGCGGATCCGGGGAGCTGTTTTTT. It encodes CASSATSGSGELFF.

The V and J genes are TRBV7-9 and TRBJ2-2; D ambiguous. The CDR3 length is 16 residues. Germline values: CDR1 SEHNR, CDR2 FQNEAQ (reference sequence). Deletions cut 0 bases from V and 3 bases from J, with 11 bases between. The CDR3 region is CASSLAGSKHTGELFF. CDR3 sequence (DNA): TGTGCCAGCAGCTTAGCGGGCTCGAAGCACACCGGGGAGCTGTTTTTT.

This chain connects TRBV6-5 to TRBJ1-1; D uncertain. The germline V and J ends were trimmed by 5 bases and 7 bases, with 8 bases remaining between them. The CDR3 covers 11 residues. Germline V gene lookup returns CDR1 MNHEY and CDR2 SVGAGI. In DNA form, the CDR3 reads TGTGCCAGCAGTCACACGGGTGAAGCTTTCTTT. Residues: CASSHTGEAFF.

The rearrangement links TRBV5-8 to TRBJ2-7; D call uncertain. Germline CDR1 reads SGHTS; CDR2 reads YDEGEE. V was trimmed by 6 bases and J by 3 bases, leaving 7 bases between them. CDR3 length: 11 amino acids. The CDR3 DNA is TGTGCCAGCACCTACCGCTACGAGCAGTACTTC. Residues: CASTYRYEQYF. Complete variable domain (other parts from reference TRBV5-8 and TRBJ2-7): EAGVTQSPTHLIKTRGQQATLRCSPISGHTSVYWYQQALGLGLQFLLWYDEGEERNRGNFPPRFSGRQFPNYSSELNVNALELEDSALYLCASTYRYEQYFGPGTRLTVT.

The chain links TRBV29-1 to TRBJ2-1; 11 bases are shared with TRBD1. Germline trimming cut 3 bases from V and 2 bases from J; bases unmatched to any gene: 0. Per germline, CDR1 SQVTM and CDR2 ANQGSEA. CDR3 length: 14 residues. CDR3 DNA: TGCAGCGTTGAGGGACAGGGGGCCTACAATGAGCAGTTCTTC. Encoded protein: CSVEGQGAYNEQFF.

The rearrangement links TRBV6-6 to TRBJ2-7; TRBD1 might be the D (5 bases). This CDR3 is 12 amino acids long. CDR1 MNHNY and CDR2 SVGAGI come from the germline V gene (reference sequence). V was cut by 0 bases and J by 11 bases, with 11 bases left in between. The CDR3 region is CASSYSSGLKYF. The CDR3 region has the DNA TGTGCCAGCAGTTACTCCTCAGGGCTTAAGTACTTC.

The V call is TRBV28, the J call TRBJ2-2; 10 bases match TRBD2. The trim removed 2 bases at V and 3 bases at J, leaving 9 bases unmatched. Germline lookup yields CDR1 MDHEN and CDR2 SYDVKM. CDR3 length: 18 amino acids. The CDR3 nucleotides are TGTGCCAGCAGTTTACCTAGCGGGAGATCCTTTGACACCGGGGAGCTGTTTTTT. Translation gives CASSLPSGRSFDTGELFF.

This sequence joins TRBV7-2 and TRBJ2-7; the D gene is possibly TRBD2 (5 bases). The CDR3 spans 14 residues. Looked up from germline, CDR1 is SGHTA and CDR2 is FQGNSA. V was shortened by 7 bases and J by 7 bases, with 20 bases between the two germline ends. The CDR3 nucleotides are TGTGCCAGCACCCCTGGGTTCCGGGATGGAGAGCAGTACTTC. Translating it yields CASTPGFRDGEQYF.

CDR3 sequence reads: CASSARTQGRKQFF. The CDR3 bases are TGTGCCAGCAGTGCAAGAACCCAGGGAAGAAAGCAGTTCTTC. The chain carries TRBV28 and TRBJ2-1; a possible D gene is TRBD1 (5 bases). Trimming pared 5 bases from V and 11 bases from J, leaving 19 bases between. This CDR3 has 14 residues. Germline lookup yields CDR1 MDHEN and CDR2 SYDVKM.

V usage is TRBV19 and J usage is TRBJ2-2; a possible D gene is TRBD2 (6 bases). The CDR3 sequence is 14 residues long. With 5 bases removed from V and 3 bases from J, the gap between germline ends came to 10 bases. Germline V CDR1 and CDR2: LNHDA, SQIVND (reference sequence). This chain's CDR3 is CASSEWEDTGELFF. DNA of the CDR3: TGTGCCAGTAGTGAATGGGAGGACACCGGGGAGCTGTTTTTT. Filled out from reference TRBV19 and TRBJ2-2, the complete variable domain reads DGGITQSPKYLFRKEGQNVTLSCEQNLNHDAMYWYRQDPGQGLRLIYYSQIVNDFQKGDIAEGYSVSREKKESFPLTVTSAQKNPTAFYLCASSEWEDTGELFFGEGSRLTVL.

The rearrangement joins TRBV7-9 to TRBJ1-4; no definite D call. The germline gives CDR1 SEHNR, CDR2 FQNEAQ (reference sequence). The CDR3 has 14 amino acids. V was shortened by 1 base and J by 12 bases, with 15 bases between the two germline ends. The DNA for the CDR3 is TGTGCCAGCAGCTTAGTGACCCACCGGGAGGAACTGTTTTTT. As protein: CASSLVTHREELFF.

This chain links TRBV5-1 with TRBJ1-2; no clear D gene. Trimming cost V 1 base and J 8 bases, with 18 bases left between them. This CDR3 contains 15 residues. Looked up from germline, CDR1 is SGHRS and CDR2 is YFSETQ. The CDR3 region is CASSLPETASMGYTF. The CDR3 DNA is TGCGCCAGCAGCTTGCCGGAGACGGCATCTATGGGCTACACCTTC.

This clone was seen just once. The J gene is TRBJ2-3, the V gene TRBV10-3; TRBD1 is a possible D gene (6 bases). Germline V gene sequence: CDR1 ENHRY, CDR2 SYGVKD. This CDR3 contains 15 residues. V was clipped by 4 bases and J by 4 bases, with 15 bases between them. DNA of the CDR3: TGTGCCATCAGTGCTAGCCCCCCAGGGGCAGATACGCAGTATTTT. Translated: CAISASPPGADTQYF.

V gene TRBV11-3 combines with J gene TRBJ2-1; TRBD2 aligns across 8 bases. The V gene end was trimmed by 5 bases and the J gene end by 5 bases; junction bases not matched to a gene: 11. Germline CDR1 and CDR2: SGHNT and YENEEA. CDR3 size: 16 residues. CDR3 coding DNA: TGTGCCAGCAGCCCCTCGGGACTAGTTGCCGACAATGAGCAGTTCTTC. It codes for CASSPSGLVADNEQFF.

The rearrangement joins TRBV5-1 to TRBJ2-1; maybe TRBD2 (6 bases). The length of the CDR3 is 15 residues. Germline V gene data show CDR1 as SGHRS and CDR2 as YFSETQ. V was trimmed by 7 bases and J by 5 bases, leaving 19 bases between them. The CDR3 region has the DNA TGCGCCAGCTGTCCTGGGGAGGACCCGAACAATGAGCAGTTCTTC. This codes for CASCPGEDPNNEQFF.

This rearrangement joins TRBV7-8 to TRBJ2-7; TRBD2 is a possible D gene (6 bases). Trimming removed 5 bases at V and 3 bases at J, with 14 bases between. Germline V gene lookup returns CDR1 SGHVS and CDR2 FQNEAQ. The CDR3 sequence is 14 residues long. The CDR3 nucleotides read TGTGCCAGCAGCGACGGGACTCGCCTCTACGAGCAGTACTTC. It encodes CASSDGTRLYEQYF.

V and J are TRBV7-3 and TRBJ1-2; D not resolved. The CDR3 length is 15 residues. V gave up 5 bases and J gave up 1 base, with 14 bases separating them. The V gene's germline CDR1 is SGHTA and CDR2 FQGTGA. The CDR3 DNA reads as TGTGCCAGCAGCCCGACCGGAGTGAATAACTATGGCTACACCTTC. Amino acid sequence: CASSPTGVNNYGYTF.

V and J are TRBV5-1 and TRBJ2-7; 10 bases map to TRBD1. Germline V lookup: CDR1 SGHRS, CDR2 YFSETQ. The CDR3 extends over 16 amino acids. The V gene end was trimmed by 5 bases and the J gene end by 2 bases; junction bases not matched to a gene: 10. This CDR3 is CASSSLTGGSTYEQYF. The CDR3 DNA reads TGCGCCAGCAGTAGTCTGACAGGGGGCTCAACCTACGAGCAGTACTTC.

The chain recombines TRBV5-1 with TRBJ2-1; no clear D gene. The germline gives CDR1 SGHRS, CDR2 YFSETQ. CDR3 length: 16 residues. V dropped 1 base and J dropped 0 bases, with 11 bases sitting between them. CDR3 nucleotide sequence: TGCGCCAGCAGCTTGAGTGTGGTGAGCTCCTACAATGAGCAGTTCTTC. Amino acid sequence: CASSLSVVSSYNEQFF.

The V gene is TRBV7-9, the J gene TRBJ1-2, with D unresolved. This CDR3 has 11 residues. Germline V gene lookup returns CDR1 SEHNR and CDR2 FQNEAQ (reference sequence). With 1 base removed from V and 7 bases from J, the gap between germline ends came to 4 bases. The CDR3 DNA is TGTGCCAGCAGCTTAGTCGGTGGCTACACCTTC. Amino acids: CASSLVGGYTF.

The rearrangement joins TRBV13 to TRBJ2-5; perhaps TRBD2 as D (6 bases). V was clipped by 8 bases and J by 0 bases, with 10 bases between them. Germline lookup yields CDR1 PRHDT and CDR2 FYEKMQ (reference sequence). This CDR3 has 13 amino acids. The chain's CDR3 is CASSRDYQETQYF. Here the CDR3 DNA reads TGTGCCAGCTCCCGGGACTACCAAGAGACCCAGTACTTC.

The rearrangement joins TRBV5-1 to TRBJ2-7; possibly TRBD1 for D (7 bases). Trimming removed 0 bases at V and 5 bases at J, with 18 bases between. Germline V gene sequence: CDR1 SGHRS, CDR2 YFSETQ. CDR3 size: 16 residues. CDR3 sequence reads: CASSLDARRGRDEQYF. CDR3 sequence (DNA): TGCGCCAGCAGCTTGGACGCTCGGAGGGGGCGCGACGAGCAGTACTTC. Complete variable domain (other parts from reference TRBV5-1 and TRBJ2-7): KAGVTQTPRYLIKTRGQQVTLSCSPISGHRSVSWYQQTPGQGLQFLFEYFSETQRNKGNFPGRFSGRQFSNSRSEMNVSTLELGDSALYLCASSLDARRGRDEQYFGPGTRLTVT.

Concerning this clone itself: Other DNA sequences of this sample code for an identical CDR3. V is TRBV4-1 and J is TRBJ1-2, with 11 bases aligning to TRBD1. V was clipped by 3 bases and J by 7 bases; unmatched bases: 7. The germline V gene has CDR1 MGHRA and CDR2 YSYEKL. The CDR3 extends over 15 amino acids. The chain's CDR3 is CASSQGGQGGGGYTF. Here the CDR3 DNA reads TGCGCCAGCAGCCAGGGGGGACAGGGGGGCGGTGGCTACACCTTC.

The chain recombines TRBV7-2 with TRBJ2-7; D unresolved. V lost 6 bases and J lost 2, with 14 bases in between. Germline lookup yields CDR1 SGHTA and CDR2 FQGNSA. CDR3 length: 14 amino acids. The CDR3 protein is CASRRSSSTYEQYF. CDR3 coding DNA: TGTGCCAGCAGGCGTAGCTCAAGTACCTACGAGCAGTACTTC.